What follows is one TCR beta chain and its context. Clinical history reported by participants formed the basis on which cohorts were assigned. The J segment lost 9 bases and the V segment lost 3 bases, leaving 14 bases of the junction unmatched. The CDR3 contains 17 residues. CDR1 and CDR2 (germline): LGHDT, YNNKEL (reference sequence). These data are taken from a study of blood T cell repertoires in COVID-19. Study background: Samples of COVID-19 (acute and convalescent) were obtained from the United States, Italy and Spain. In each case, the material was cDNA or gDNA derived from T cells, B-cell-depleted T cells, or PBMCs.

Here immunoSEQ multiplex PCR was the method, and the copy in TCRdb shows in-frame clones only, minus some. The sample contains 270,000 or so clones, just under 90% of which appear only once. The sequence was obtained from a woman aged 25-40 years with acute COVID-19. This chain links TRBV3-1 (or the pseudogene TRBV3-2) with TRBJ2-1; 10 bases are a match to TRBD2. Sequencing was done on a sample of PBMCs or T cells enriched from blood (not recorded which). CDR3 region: CASSHPEGLAGVIEQFF. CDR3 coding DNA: TGTGCCAGCAGCCATCCAGAGGGCCTAGCGGGAGTCATTGAGCAGTTCTTC.